A selection of T cell receptor beta chains follows, all from one sample in a study of blood T cell repertoires in COVID-19. The protocol was immunoSEQ multiplex PCR, while the TCRdb copy is restricted to in-frame clones and leaves out a portion. The top ten hold about 1.5% of the sample, which has under 200,000 clones, around 83% seen once. Sequences were obtained from peripheral blood. Source of these receptors: a human donor in a cohort sampled during active COVID-19. Both conserved end residues are part of each CDR3. Fields, in order: J gene, V gene, D gene, clone size, CDR3 DNA, CDR3 protein. D genes are given only for firm matches. Clone size is given for some rows only: seen once, a few or many times, or a class if the clone is expanded.

j_call: TRBJ2-7; v_call: TRBV6-2/TRBV6-3; d_call: -; clone_size: -; cdr3_nt: TGTGCCAGCAGTTACGGGGGGACCGGGGCTTGGGAGCAGTACTTC; cdr3_aa: CASSYGGTGAWEQYF
j_call: TRBJ2-7; v_call: TRBV6-5; d_call: -; clone_size: -; cdr3_nt: TGTGCCAGCAGTCCCGTTGGGCCCCACGAGCAGTACTTC; cdr3_aa: CASSPVGPHEQYF
j_call: TRBJ2-5; v_call: TRBV27; d_call: TRBD1; clone_size: -; cdr3_nt: TGTGCCAGCAGTTTATGGGGACAGGGGGCAGGAGAGACCCAGTACTTC; cdr3_aa: CASSLWGQGAGETQYF
j_call: TRBJ2-5; v_call: TRBV3-1/TRBV3-2; d_call: TRBD2; clone_size: once; cdr3_nt: TGTGCCAGCAGCCAAGACGCGGGGGGGCAAGAGACCCAGTACTTC; cdr3_aa: CASSQDAGGQETQYF
j_call: TRBJ2-3; v_call: TRBV6-2/TRBV6-3; d_call: TRBD2; clone_size: -; cdr3_nt: TGTGCCAGCAGTTATCTAGCGGGGGGGCCGGTCACAGATACGCAGTATTTT; cdr3_aa: CASSYLAGGPVTDTQYF
j_call: TRBJ1-1; v_call: TRBV10-3; d_call: TRBD1; clone_size: -; cdr3_nt: TGTGCCATCAGTCCCGGGACAGACATGAACACTGAAGCTTTCTTT; cdr3_aa: CAISPGTDMNTEAFF
j_call: TRBJ1-5; v_call: TRBV7-2; d_call: -; clone_size: -; cdr3_nt: TGTGCCAGCAGCTTAGCGCAGGGAAGCAATCAGCCCCAGCATTTT; cdr3_aa: CASSLAQGSNQPQHF
j_call: TRBJ2-3; v_call: TRBV2; d_call: TRBD2; clone_size: -; cdr3_nt: TGTGCCAGCAAGGCGAGCGGGAGTGTAACAGATACGCAGTATTTT; cdr3_aa: CASKASGSVTDTQYF
j_call: TRBJ1-2; v_call: TRBV5-1; d_call: -; clone_size: -; cdr3_nt: TGCGCCAGCAAAGCGGGGGGCGGAAGATCCTATGGCTACACCTTC; cdr3_aa: CASKAGGGRSYGYTF
j_call: TRBJ2-7; v_call: TRBV27; d_call: TRBD2; clone_size: -; cdr3_nt: TGTGCCAGCGGGACTAGCGGGAGGTGGGAGCAGTACTTC; cdr3_aa: CASGTSGRWEQYF
j_call: TRBJ1-6; v_call: TRBV9; d_call: -; clone_size: few; cdr3_nt: TGTGCCAGCAGCGTAGGAGAGACGGGGAGTTCACCCCTCCACTTT; cdr3_aa: CASSVGETGSSPLHF
j_call: TRBJ2-5; v_call: TRBV5-1; d_call: TRBD2; clone_size: once; cdr3_nt: TGCGCCAGCAGCATCTCGGGACTAGCGGGGCAAGAGACCCAGTACTTC; cdr3_aa: CASSISGLAGQETQYF
j_call: TRBJ1-3; v_call: TRBV29-1; d_call: TRBD1; clone_size: -; cdr3_nt: TGCAGCGTTGGAGCAGGGGGAGGCTCTGGAAACACCATATATTTT; cdr3_aa: CSVGAGGGSGNTIYF
j_call: TRBJ1-2; v_call: TRBV6-5; d_call: TRBD1; clone_size: -; cdr3_nt: TGTGCCAGCATGGGGGACAGCGCGCTCTATGGCTACACCTTC; cdr3_aa: CASMGDSALYGYTF
j_call: TRBJ2-5; v_call: TRBV7-2; d_call: -; clone_size: once; cdr3_nt: TGTGCCAGCAGCTTAGTAGCTGGGGGGAATCAAGAGACCCAGTACTTC; cdr3_aa: CASSLVAGGNQETQYF
j_call: TRBJ2-7; v_call: TRBV9; d_call: -; clone_size: -; cdr3_nt: TGTGCCAGCAGCTTAGGGACGGGACTGAGCTCCTACGAGCAGTACTTC; cdr3_aa: CASSLGTGLSSYEQYF
j_call: TRBJ1-5; v_call: TRBV28; d_call: TRBD1; clone_size: -; cdr3_nt: TGTGCCAGCATTCCGGACAGGGGGCTCGGCCATTTT; cdr3_aa: CASIPDRGLGHF
j_call: TRBJ1-2; v_call: TRBV3-1/TRBV3-2; d_call: -; clone_size: few; cdr3_nt: TGTGCCAGCAGCCAAATATCCGGGAACTATGGCTACACCTTC; cdr3_aa: CASSQISGNYGYTF
j_call: TRBJ2-1; v_call: TRBV3-1/TRBV3-2; d_call: TRBD2; clone_size: -; cdr3_nt: TGTGCCAGCGGGCGACTAGCGGGAGGGCCGTGGGAGCAGTTCTTC; cdr3_aa: CASGRLAGGPWEQFF
j_call: TRBJ2-1; v_call: TRBV20-1; d_call: -; clone_size: few; cdr3_nt: TGCAGTGCTAGTAAGACTGCGAACAATGAGCAGTTCTTC; cdr3_aa: CSASKTANNEQFF
j_call: TRBJ2-3; v_call: TRBV11-2; d_call: -; clone_size: -; cdr3_nt: TGTGCCAGCAGCTTATCTCTAAGCACAGATACGCAGTATTTT; cdr3_aa: CASSLSLSTDTQYF
j_call: TRBJ1-4; v_call: TRBV4-1; d_call: -; clone_size: -; cdr3_nt: TGCGCCAGCAGCCCGGCAGGGGAGATTAACGAAAAACTGTTTTTT; cdr3_aa: CASSPAGEINEKLFF
j_call: TRBJ1-5; v_call: TRBV3-1/TRBV3-2; d_call: -; clone_size: few; cdr3_nt: TGTGCCAGCAGCCAAGGAGGCGGGGACCAGCCCCAGCATTTT; cdr3_aa: CASSQGGGDQPQHF
j_call: TRBJ2-6; v_call: TRBV4-3; d_call: TRBD1; clone_size: -; cdr3_nt: TGCGCCAGCAGCCAAGGGGACAGCACCTCTGGGGCCAACGTCCTGACTTTC; cdr3_aa: CASSQGDSTSGANVLTF
j_call: TRBJ1-5; v_call: TRBV6-6; d_call: TRBD1; clone_size: -; cdr3_nt: TGTGCCAGCAGTTACCAGGACAGGGTCGATCAGCCCCAGCATTTT; cdr3_aa: CASSYQDRVDQPQHF
j_call: TRBJ1-1; v_call: TRBV27; d_call: -; clone_size: -; cdr3_nt: TGTGCCAGCAGTTTTGGGCAGCCTACTGAAGCTTTCTTT; cdr3_aa: CASSFGQPTEAFF
j_call: TRBJ1-2; v_call: TRBV19; d_call: -; clone_size: -; cdr3_nt: TGTGCCAGTAGTCGGGCTAACTATGGCTACACCTTC; cdr3_aa: CASSRANYGYTF
j_call: TRBJ1-6; v_call: TRBV6-5; d_call: TRBD1; clone_size: -; cdr3_nt: TGTGCCAGCAGGGACAGGGGGCTCTATAATTCACCCCTCCACTTT; cdr3_aa: CASRDRGLYNSPLHF
j_call: TRBJ2-3; v_call: TRBV6-5; d_call: -; clone_size: -; cdr3_nt: TGTGCCATCGTTGGGGGGGCTGGAGATACGCAGTATTTT; cdr3_aa: CAIVGGAGDTQYF
j_call: TRBJ2-7; v_call: TRBV10-3; d_call: TRBD2; clone_size: -; cdr3_nt: TGTGCCATCCCTAGGACTAGCGGGGTTCGCGAGCAGTACTTC; cdr3_aa: CAIPRTSGVREQYF
j_call: TRBJ1-2; v_call: TRBV6-1; d_call: -; clone_size: -; cdr3_nt: TGTGCCAGCAGTGAAGCGGTGGGGAGTAACTATGGCTACACCTTC; cdr3_aa: CASSEAVGSNYGYTF
j_call: TRBJ2-1; v_call: TRBV19; d_call: TRBD2; clone_size: -; cdr3_nt: TGTGCCAGTAGTAGGACTAGCGGGAGGGCCCCATACAATGAGCAGTTCTTC; cdr3_aa: CASSRTSGRAPYNEQFF
j_call: TRBJ1-3; v_call: TRBV19; d_call: -; clone_size: -; cdr3_nt: TGTGCCAGTACCCTGGCGGGAACGTATTCTGGAAACACCATATATTTT; cdr3_aa: CASTLAGTYSGNTIYF
j_call: TRBJ1-4; v_call: TRBV6-4; d_call: TRBD1; clone_size: -; cdr3_nt: TGTGCCAGCAGTCCAGGGGGTTCGTGGGATGAAAAACTGTTTTTT; cdr3_aa: CASSPGGSWDEKLFF
j_call: TRBJ2-5; v_call: TRBV11-2; d_call: -; clone_size: -; cdr3_nt: TGTGCCAGCAGCCCTCAGAGGGTAGAGACCCAGTACTTC; cdr3_aa: CASSPQRVETQYF
j_call: TRBJ2-7; v_call: TRBV6-2/TRBV6-3; d_call: -; clone_size: -; cdr3_nt: TGTGCCAGCAGTTTCGTCGTCCAGGGGGGCGACGAGCAGTACTTC; cdr3_aa: CASSFVVQGGDEQYF
j_call: TRBJ2-7; v_call: TRBV5-4; d_call: TRBD1; clone_size: -; cdr3_nt: TGTGCCAGCAGCCCCCCGGGGCAGGGGGACTACGAGCAGTACTTC; cdr3_aa: CASSPPGQGDYEQYF
j_call: TRBJ2-1; v_call: TRBV19; d_call: TRBD2; clone_size: -; cdr3_nt: TGTGCCAGTAGCATCCGTGGGACTAGCGGGGCTAATGAGCAGTTCTTC; cdr3_aa: CASSIRGTSGANEQFF
j_call: TRBJ2-7; v_call: TRBV3-1/TRBV3-2; d_call: -; clone_size: once; cdr3_nt: TGTGCCAGCAGCCAAGCTGTGTACGAGCAGTACTTC; cdr3_aa: CASSQAVYEQYF
j_call: TRBJ1-6; v_call: TRBV9; d_call: -; clone_size: few; cdr3_nt: TGTGCCAGCAGCGTTGGGGGAGGAAATTCACCCCTCCACTTT; cdr3_aa: CASSVGGGNSPLHF
j_call: TRBJ1-2; v_call: TRBV9; d_call: -; clone_size: -; cdr3_nt: TGTGCCAGCAGCGTATCGCCAACCGATGGAGGTCATGGCTACACCTTC; cdr3_aa: CASSVSPTDGGHGYTF
j_call: TRBJ2-1; v_call: TRBV7-3; d_call: -; clone_size: -; cdr3_nt: TGTGCCAGCAGCTTTAGCGGAAGGGCCAATGAGCAGTTCTTC; cdr3_aa: CASSFSGRANEQFF
j_call: TRBJ1-1; v_call: TRBV21-1; d_call: -; clone_size: -; cdr3_nt: TGTGCCAGCAGCAAAAAGCGCAGGAACACTGAAGCTTTCTTT; cdr3_aa: CASSKKRRNTEAFF
j_call: TRBJ1-3; v_call: TRBV29-1; d_call: -; clone_size: -; cdr3_nt: TGCAGCGCGGCCCAGATTGGAAACACCATATATTTT; cdr3_aa: CSAAQIGNTIYF
j_call: TRBJ2-7; v_call: TRBV5-8; d_call: TRBD2; clone_size: -; cdr3_nt: TGTGCCAGCAGCTTATTCACTGGGAGGGCGGACTACGAGCAGTACTTC; cdr3_aa: CASSLFTGRADYEQYF
j_call: TRBJ1-1; v_call: TRBV7-3; d_call: -; clone_size: -; cdr3_nt: TGTGCCAGCAGCGTCGGAGTGACGGGTCGAGCTTTCTTT; cdr3_aa: CASSVGVTGRAFF
j_call: TRBJ2-7; v_call: TRBV19; d_call: TRBD1; clone_size: -; cdr3_nt: TGTGCCAGTAGTATAGATCCGGGGACAGGGGCGTACGAGCAGTACTTC; cdr3_aa: CASSIDPGTGAYEQYF
j_call: TRBJ1-5; v_call: TRBV7-2; d_call: -; clone_size: few; cdr3_nt: TGTGCCAGCAGCCCCCGGACTGCCTTGGGGCCCCAGCATTTT; cdr3_aa: CASSPRTALGPQHF